This T cell receptor (beta chain) was identified during a study of blood T cell repertoires in COVID-19. At the level of the study: T cells, B-cell-depleted T cells, or PBMCs supplied cDNA or gDNA.

TCRdb's copy holds only in-frame clones and misses some; the assay was immunoSEQ multiplex PCR. The sample has tens of thousands of clones, 75% to 85% seen once. CDR1 and CDR2 from the germline V gene are MNHEY and SVGAGI. CDR3 length: 14 amino acids. With 6 bases removed from V and 0 bases from J, the gap between germline ends came to 11 bases. The TCR comes from a man aged 60-69 years with acute or convalescent COVID-19. The chain employs TRBV6-5 and TRBJ1-2; a weak D match, TRBD1 (6 bases). Sequencing was carried out using peripheral blood. CDR3 in DNA: TGTGCCAGCAGCCACAGGGACCCTAACTATGGCTACACCTTC. This sequence encodes CASSHRDPNYGYTF.